This T cell receptor (beta chain) was documented in a study of T cell repertoires in ileal Crohn's disease. Time point here: neoterminal ileum biopsy at postoperative endoscopy, about 6 months after surgery. Included were adult ileal or ileocolonic Crohn's patients indicated for ileocolonic resection. Assay: immunoSEQ multiplex PCR; the TCRdb copy retains only in-frame clones and omits some. The sample lists 4,500 to 6,000 clones; 55% to 70% were seen once. This CDR3 has 14 amino acids. V was cut by 6 bases and J by 1 base, with 12 bases left in between. CDR1 and CDR2 (germline): MNHEY, SVGAGI. This clone came up a few times.

This clonotype was obtained from an adult with Crohn's disease. Sequencing was done on a sample of ileal tissue. The chain employs TRBV6-5 and TRBJ1-2; D might be TRBD1 (5 bases). CDR3 sequence: CASSFPDSNYGYTF. The CDR3 DNA reads TGTGCCAGCAGCTTCCCCGACAGTAACTATGGCTACACCTTC.